In its sample, the clone carrying this T cell receptor (beta chain) was seen a few times. The study ran its PCR with 60 Vbeta and 13 Jbeta primers. TCRdb's table, derived via immunoSEQ multiplex PCR, lists solely in-frame clones and lacks some. The repertoire includes around 100,000 clones, 67% of them detected once, and about 8.6% sits in the top ten. The data were obtained in a study of cytomegalovirus exposure and HLA in healthy donors. V lost 3 bases and J 1 base, leaving 7 bases between the germline ends. Looked up from germline, CDR1 is LNHDA and CDR2 is SQIVND (reference sequence). The length of the CDR3 is 14 residues.

The chain is built from TRBV19 and TRBJ2-1; no reliable D call. Sequenced sample: PBMCs. The origin of this receptor is a young man in good health and CMV-seropositive. For the CDR3, the DNA is TGTGCCAGTAGTATGGCCCTTTCCTACAATGAGCAGTTCTTC. It codes for CASSMALSYNEQFF.